The 8 T cell receptor beta chains below were found in one sample sequenced in a study of blood T cell repertoires in COVID-19. Libraries were prepared by immunoSEQ multiplex PCR; TCRdb keeps only in-frame clonotypes and omits some of them. Here the sample spans roughly 67,000 clones, roughly four fifths being singletons. Sequencing was carried out using peripheral blood. These receptors were taken from an older woman with acute or convalescent COVID-19.

The J gene is TRBJ2-3, the V gene TRBV2; 10 bases align to TRBD2. The CDR3 loop spans 19 amino acids. V shed 1 base and J 0 bases; nucleotides not matched to a gene: 10. From germline, CDR1 is SNHLY and CDR2 FYNNEI. The CDR3 sequence is CASSEELAGGYYSTDTQYF. CDR3 in DNA: TGTGCCAGCAGTGAAGAATTAGCGGGGGGCTACTACAGCACAGATACGCAGTATTTT.

V is TRBV5-1 and J is TRBJ1-1, with D unresolved. Deletions cut 0 bases from V and 2 bases from J, with 5 bases between. This CDR3 comprises 13 residues. Germline V gene lookup returns CDR1 SGHRS and CDR2 YFSETQ. CDR3 in amino acids: CASSLAPNTEAFF. The CDR3 nucleotides read TGCGCCAGCAGCTTGGCTCCTAACACTGAAGCTTTCTTT.

A few counts support this clone. CDR3 in DNA: TGTGCCAGCAGGGACAGGGGATTAGTGGGCTACACCTTC. Protein: CASRDRGLVGYTF. The V call is TRBV2, the J call TRBJ1-2; TRBD1 aligns across 9 bases. V dropped 6 bases and J dropped 8; count of bases not matched to a gene: 7. This CDR3 has 13 residues. CDR1 is SNHLY and CDR2 is FYNNEI in the germline V gene.

The DNA of the CDR3 is TGTGCCAGCAGTTACTCAGGGGATGAGCAGTTCTTC. Protein: CASSYSGDEQFF. J is TRBJ2-1 and V is TRBV6-5, with D perhaps matching TRBD1 (5 bases). The CDR3 contains 12 residues. V lost 0 bases and J lost 8, with 5 bases in between. The germline V gene has CDR1 MNHEY and CDR2 SVGAGI.

CDR3 residues: CASSKKSGTGDYGYTF. The CDR3 DNA sequence: TGTGCCAGTAGTAAAAAATCCGGGACAGGGGACTATGGCTACACCTTC. This chain links TRBV19 with TRBJ1-2; TRBD1 matches 10 bases. The V gene's germline CDR1 is LNHDA and CDR2 SQIVND (reference sequence). V dropped 4 bases and J dropped 3; count of bases not matched to a gene: 8. This CDR3 is built from 16 residues.

The chain couples TRBV6-6 to TRBJ1-2; D may be TRBD1 (5 bases). The CDR3 totals 13 residues. The germline V and J ends were trimmed by 0 bases and 8 bases, with 10 bases remaining between them. Germline assignment: CDR1 MNHNY and CDR2 SVGAGI (reference sequence). This chain's CDR3 is CASSYSEGLGYTF. The CDR3 bases are TGTGCCAGCAGTTACTCGGAGGGGCTGGGCTACACCTTC.

The CDR3, as DNA: TGTGCCTGGAGTGTACGGGCTAACTATGGCTACACCTTC. It yields the protein CAWSVRANYGYTF. The chain is built from TRBV30 and TRBJ1-2; D unclear. V lost 0 bases, J lost 0 bases, and 5 bases lay in between. The germline V gene encodes CDR1 GTSNPN and CDR2 SVGIG (reference sequence). The CDR3 has 13 residues.

J is TRBJ2-6 and V is TRBV5-1, with TRBD2 as a possible D gene (6 bases). The CDR3 sequence is 15 residues long. Trimming stripped 7 bases from V and 0 bases from J, with 11 bases between. Per the germline V gene, CDR1 is SGHRS and CDR2 is YFSETQ. Here the CDR3 reads CASGGGTSGANVLTF. The CDR3 DNA sequence: TGCGCCAGCGGTGGGGGGACCTCTGGGGCCAACGTCCTGACTTTC.